This TCR beta chain is drawn from a study of cytomegalovirus exposure and HLA in healthy donors. General study findings and limits: Trimming of TCR beta V- and J-genes showed a link, identified in a later analysis, to a missense DCLRE1C variant.

To note about this clone: Its antigen is not identified. The sample carries other DNA sequences with the same CDR3.

The CDR3 consists of 17 residues. Vbeta (60) and Jbeta (13) primers were used in the PCR. Profiled with immunoSEQ multiplex PCR; TCRdb holds only in-frame clones, not every one. The repertoire holds 150,000 or so clones, around 80% seen once, with 6.3% in the top ten. The source of this sequence is a male donor in good health and CMV-seropositive. The sample taken for sequencing was PBMCs. V is TRBV21-1 and J is TRBJ1-2; whether TRBD1, the table's D call, matches the DNA was not checked. TRBV21-1 is termed a pseudogene. This CDR3 is CASSKPDRQGSNYGYTF. The CDR3, as DNA: TGTGCCAGCAGTAAACCCGACCGACAGGGTTCAAACTATGGCTACACCTTC.